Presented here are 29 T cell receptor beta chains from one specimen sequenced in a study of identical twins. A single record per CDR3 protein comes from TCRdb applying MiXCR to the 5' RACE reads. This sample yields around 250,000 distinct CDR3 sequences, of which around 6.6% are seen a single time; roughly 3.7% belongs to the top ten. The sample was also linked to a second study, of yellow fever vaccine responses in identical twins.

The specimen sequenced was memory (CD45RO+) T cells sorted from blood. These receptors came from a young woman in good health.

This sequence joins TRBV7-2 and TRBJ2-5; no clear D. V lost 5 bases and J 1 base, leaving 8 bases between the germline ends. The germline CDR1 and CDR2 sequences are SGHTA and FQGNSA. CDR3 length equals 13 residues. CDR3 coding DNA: TGTGCCAGCAGCCGAGAGATCCAAGAGACCCAGTACTTC. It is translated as CASSREIQETQYF.

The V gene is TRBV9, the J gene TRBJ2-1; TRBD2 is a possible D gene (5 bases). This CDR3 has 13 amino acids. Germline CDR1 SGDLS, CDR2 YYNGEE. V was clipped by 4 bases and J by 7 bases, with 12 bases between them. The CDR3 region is CASSRLPGNEQFF. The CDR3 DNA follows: TGTGCCAGCAGCCGTCTCCCGGGGAATGAGCAGTTCTTC.

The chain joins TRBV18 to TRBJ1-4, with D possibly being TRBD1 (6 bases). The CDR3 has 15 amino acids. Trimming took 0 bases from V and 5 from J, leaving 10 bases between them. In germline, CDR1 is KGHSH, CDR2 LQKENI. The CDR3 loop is CASSPPNRANEKLFF. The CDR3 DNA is TGTGCCAGCTCACCACCAAACAGGGCCAATGAAAAACTGTTTTTT. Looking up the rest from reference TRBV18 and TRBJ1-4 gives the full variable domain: NAGVMQNPRHLVRRRGQEARLRCSPMKGHSHVYWYRQLPEEGLKFMVYLQKENIIDESGMPKERFSAEFPKEGPSILRIQQVVRGDSAAYFCASSPPNRANEKLFFGSGTQLSVL.

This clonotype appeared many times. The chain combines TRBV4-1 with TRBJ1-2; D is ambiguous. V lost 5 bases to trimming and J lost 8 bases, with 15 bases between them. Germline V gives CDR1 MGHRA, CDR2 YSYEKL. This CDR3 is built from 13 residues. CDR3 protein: CASSVTLTGGYTF. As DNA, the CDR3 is TGCGCCAGCAGCGTAACACTAACGGGAGGCTACACCTTC.

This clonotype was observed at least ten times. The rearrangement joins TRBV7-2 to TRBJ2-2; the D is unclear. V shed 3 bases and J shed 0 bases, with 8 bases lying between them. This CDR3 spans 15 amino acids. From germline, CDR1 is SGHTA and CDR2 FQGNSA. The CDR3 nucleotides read TGTGCCAGCAGCTTCGATTACGCGAACACCGGGGAGCTGTTTTTT. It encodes CASSFDYANTGELFF.

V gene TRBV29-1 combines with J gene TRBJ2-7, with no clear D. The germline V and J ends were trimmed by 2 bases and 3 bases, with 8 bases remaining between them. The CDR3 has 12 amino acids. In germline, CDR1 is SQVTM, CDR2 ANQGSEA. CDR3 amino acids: CSVETSGYEQYF. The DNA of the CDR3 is TGCAGCGTTGAAACGTCAGGCTACGAGCAGTACTTC.

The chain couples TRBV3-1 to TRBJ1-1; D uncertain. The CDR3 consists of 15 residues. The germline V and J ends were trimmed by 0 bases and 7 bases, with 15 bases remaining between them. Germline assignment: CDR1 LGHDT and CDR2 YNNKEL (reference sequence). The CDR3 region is CASSQDSNRIREAFF. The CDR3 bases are TGTGCCAGCAGCCAAGATTCGAACAGAATCCGTGAAGCTTTCTTT. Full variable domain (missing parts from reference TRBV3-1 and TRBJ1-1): DTAVSQTPKYLVTQMGNDKSIKCEQNLGHDTMYWYKQDSKKFLKIMFSYNNKELIINETVPNRFSPKSPDKAHLNLHINSLELGDSAVYFCASSQDSNRIREAFFGQGTRLTVV.

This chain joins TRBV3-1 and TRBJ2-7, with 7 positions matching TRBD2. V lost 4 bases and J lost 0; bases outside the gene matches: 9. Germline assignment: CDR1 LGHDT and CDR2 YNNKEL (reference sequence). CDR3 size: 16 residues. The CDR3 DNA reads TGTGCCAGCAGCCCCAATCCGGGACTAACCTCCTACGAGCAGTACTTC. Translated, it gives CASSPNPGLTSYEQYF.

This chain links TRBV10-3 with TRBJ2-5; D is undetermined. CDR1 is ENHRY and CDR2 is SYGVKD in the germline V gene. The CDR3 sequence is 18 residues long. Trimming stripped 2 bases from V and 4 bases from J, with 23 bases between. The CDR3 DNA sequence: TGTGCCATCAGTGAGAAGGGTATCCTGGTCGGCTCGGGAGAGACCCAGTACTTC. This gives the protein CAISEKGILVGSGETQYF.

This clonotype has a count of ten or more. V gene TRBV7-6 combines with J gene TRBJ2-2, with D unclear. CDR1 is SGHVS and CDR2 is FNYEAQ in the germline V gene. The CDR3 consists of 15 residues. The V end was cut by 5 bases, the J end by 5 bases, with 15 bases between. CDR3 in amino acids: CASSPGLGFTGELFF. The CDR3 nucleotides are TGTGCCAGCAGCCCGGGCCTCGGTTTTACCGGGGAGCTGTTTTTT.

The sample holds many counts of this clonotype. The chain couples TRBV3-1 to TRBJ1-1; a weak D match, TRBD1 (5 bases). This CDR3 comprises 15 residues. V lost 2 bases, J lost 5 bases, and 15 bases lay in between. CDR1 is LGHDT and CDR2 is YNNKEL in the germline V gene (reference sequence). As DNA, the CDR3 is TGTGCCAGCAGCCAAATCCTCGGTTGGGGGACTGAAGCTTTCTTT. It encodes CASSQILGWGTEAFF.

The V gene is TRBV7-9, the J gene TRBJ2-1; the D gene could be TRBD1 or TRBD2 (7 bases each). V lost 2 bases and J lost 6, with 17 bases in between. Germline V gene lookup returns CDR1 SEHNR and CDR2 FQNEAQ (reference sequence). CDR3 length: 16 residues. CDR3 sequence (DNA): TGTGCCAGCAGCTTACGGGAGGTCGCAGGGGGCAATGAGCAGTTCTTC. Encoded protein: CASSLREVAGGNEQFF.

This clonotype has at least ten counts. CDR3 sequence reads: CASSSPGQLYEQYF. Here the CDR3 DNA reads TGTGCCAGCAGTTCACCGGGACAGCTCTACGAGCAGTACTTC. The chain couples TRBV7-8 to TRBJ2-7, with 7 bases aligning to TRBD1. The CDR3 extends over 14 amino acids. From germline, CDR1 is SGHVS and CDR2 FQNEAQ. Trimming cost V 6 bases and J 3 bases; bases outside gene matches: 8.

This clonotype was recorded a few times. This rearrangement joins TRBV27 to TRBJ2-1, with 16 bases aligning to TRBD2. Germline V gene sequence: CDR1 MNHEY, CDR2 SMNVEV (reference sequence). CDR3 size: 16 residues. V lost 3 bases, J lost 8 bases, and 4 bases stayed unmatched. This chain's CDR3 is CASSLGLAGGPHEQFF. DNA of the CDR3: TGTGCCAGCAGTTTGGGACTAGCGGGGGGGCCGCATGAGCAGTTCTTC.

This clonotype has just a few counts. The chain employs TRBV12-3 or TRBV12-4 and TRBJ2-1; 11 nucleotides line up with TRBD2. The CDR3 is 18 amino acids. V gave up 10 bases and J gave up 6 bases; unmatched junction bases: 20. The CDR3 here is CAISAGTSGGRAINEQFF. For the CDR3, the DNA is TGTGCCATCAGCGCAGGCACTAGCGGGGGCCGTGCGATCAATGAGCAGTTCTTC.

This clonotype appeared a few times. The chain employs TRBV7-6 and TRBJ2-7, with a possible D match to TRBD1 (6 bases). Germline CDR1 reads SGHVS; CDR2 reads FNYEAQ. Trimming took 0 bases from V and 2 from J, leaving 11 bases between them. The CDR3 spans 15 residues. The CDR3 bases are TGTGCCAGCAGCTTAGCGCAGGGGCCGGCCTACGAGCAGTACTTC. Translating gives CASSLAQGPAYEQYF.

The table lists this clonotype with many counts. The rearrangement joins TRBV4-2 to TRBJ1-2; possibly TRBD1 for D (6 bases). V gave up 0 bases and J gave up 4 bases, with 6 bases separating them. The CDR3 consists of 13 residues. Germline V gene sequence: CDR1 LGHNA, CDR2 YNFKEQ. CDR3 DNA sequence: TGTGCCAGCAGCCAAGACAGGGGCTATGGCTACACCTTC. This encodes CASSQDRGYGYTF.

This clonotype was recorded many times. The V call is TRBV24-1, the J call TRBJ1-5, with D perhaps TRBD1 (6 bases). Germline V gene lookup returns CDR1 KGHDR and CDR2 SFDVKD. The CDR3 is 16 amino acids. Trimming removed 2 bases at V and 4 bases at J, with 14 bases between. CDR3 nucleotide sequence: TGTGCCACCAGTGATTCACGGCAGGGGATAAATCAGCCCCAGCATTTT. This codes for CATSDSRQGINQPQHF.

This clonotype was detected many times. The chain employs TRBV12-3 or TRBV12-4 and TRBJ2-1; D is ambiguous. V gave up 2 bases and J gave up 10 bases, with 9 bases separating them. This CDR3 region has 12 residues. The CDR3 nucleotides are TGTGCCAGCAGTTTATTGGCCCGCGAGCAGTTCTTC. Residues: CASSLLAREQFF.

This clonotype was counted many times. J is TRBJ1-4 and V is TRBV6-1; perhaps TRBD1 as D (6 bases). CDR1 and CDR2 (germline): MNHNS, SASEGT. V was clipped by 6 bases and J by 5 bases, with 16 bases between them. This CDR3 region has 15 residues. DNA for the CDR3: TGTGCCAGCAGAACCGGGACATTGGAAAATGAAAAACTGTTTTTT. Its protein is CASRTGTLENEKLFF.

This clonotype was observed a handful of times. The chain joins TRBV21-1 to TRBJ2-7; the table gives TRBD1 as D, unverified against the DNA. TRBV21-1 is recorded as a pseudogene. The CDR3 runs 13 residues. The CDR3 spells CASSKGRADEQYF. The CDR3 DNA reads TGTGCCAGCAGCAAAGGCAGGGCCGACGAGCAGTACTTC.

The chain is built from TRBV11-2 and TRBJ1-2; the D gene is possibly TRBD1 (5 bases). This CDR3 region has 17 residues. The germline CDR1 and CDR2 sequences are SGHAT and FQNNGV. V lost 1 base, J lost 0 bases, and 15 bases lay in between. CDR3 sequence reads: CASSLVGPGFTNYGYTF. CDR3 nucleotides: TGTGCCAGCAGCTTAGTCGGGCCAGGGTTTACTAACTATGGCTACACCTTC.

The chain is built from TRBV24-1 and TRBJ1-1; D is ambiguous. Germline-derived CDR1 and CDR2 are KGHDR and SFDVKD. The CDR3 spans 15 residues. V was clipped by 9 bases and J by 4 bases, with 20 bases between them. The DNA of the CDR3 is TGTGCCACCCGACCCAATCGAGGACCGGCCACTGAAGCTTTCTTT. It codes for CATRPNRGPATEAFF.

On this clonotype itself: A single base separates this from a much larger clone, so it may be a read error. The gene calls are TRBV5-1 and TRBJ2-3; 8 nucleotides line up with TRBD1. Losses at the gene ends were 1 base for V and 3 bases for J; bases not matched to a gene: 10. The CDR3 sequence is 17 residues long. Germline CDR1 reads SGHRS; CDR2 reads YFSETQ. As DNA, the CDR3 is TGCGCCAGCAGCTTGACAGAGACAGGGGTTTCGACAGATACGCAGTATTTT. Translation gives CASSLTETGVSTDTQYF.

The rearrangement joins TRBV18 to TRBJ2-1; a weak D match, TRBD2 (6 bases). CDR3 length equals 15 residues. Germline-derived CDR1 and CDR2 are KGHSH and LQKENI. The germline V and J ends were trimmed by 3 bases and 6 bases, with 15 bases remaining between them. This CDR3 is CASSPTVLGGNEQFF. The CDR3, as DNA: TGTGCCAGCTCACCCACGGTCCTGGGAGGCAATGAGCAGTTCTTC. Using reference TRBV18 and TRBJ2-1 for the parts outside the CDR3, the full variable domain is NAGVMQNPRHLVRRRGQEARLRCSPMKGHSHVYWYRQLPEEGLKFMVYLQKENIIDESGMPKERFSAEFPKEGPSILRIQQVVRGDSAAYFCASSPTVLGGNEQFFGPGTRLTVL.

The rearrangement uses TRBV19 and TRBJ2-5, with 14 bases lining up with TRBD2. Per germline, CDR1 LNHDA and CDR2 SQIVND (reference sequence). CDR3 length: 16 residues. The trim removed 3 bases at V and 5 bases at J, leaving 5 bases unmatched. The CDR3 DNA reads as TGTGCCAGTAGTATTACGACTAGCGGGAGGGCCGAGACCCAGTACTTC. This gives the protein CASSITTSGRAETQYF.

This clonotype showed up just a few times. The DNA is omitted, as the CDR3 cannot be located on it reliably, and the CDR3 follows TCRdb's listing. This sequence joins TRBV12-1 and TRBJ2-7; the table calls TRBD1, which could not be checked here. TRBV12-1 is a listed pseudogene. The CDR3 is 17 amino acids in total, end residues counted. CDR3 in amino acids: CASSFALGTAKNYEQYV.

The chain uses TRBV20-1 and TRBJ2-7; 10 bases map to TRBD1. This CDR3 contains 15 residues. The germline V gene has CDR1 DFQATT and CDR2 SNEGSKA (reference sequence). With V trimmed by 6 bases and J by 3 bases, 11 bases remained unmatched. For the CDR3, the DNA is TGCAGTGCCCCCCCCCGGGGGACAGGGGACTACGAGCAGTACTTC. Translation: CSAPPRGTGDYEQYF.

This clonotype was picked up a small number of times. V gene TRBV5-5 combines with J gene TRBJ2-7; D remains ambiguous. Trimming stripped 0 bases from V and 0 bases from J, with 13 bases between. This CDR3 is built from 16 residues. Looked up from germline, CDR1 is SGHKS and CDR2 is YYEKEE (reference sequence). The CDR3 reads CASSLVPGVSSYEQYF. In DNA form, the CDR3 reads TGTGCCAGCAGCTTGGTCCCAGGCGTGAGCTCCTACGAGCAGTACTTC. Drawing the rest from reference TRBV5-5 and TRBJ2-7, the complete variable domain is DAGVTQSPTHLIKTRGQQVTLRCSPISGHKSVSWYQQVLGQGPQFIFQYYEKEERGRGNFPDRFSARQFPNYSSELNVNALLLGDSALYLCASSLVPGVSSYEQYFGPGTRLTVT.